One sample yielded the 27 T cell receptor beta chains listed below, sequenced in a study of blood T cell repertoires in COVID-19. Using immunoSEQ multiplex PCR, the repertoire was profiled, and TCRdb retains in-frame clones only, with some absent. This sample has about 430,000 clones, with over 75% found just once. What was sequenced was PBMCs or T cells enriched from blood (not recorded which). Receptors originate from a woman aged 18-29 years who had been exposed to COVID-19.

J is TRBJ2-2 and V is TRBV7-2; TRBD1 matches at 9 bases. The trim removed 5 bases at V and 5 bases at J, leaving 6 bases unmatched. The CDR3 runs to 15 residues. Germline-derived CDR1 and CDR2 are SGHTA and FQGNSA. CDR3 DNA sequence: TGTGCCAGCAGCCCGGGACAGGGCATGACCGGGGAGCTGTTTTTT. Translating it yields CASSPGQGMTGELFF.

The V and J genes are TRBV20-1 and TRBJ2-7, with D unclear. The CDR3 is made up of 11 amino acids. Trimming removed 6 bases from V and 3 bases from J, with 9 bases in between. CDR1 is DFQATT, CDR2 SNEGSKA, per germline (reference sequence). The CDR3 region is CSARHGYEQYF. The CDR3 bases are TGCAGTGCAAGACACGGCTACGAGCAGTACTTC.

The genes are TRBV7-8 and TRBJ2-1, with D uncertain. The CDR3 is made up of 14 amino acids. CDR1 is SGHVS, CDR2 FQNEAQ, per germline. The V end lost 10 bases, the J end lost 6 bases, and 19 bases lay between the germline ends. The CDR3 DNA sequence: TGTGCCACTGAACCTTCCCTGCCGAGCAATGAGCAGTTCTTC. It translates to CATEPSLPSNEQFF.

The chain is built from TRBV7-8 and TRBJ1-5, with TRBD1 matching 8 bases. Germline V gives CDR1 SGHVS, CDR2 FQNEAQ. There are 20 residues in the CDR3. Losses at the gene ends were 3 bases for V and 0 bases for J; bases not matched to a gene: 16. The CDR3 reads CASSFRPLLRTGYSNQPQHF. The CDR3, as DNA: TGTGCCAGCAGCTTTAGACCTCTTTTGCGGACAGGGTATAGCAATCAGCCCCAGCATTTT.

This clone showed up just once. The chain combines TRBV29-1 with TRBJ2-5; TRBD2 aligns across 12 bases. The CDR3 runs 14 residues. After removal of 3 bases from V and 5 bases from J, the junction contained 4 bases not matched to a gene. Germline lookup yields CDR1 SQVTM and CDR2 ANQGSEA. DNA of the CDR3: TGCAGCGTTGATCTAGCGGGGGGGCGGGAGACCCAGTACTTC. This translates into CSVDLAGGRETQYF.

The rearrangement joins TRBV28 to TRBJ1-5, with D unclear. Trimming removed 6 bases from V and 0 bases from J, with 9 bases in between. The germline gives CDR1 MDHEN, CDR2 SYDVKM. The CDR3 is made up of 14 amino acids. The CDR3 DNA is TGTGCCAGCAGCTGGGCCGGTAGCAATCAGCCCCAGCATTTT. Its translation is CASSWAGSNQPQHF.

This rearrangement joins TRBV29-1 to TRBJ2-7; D gene unclear. The CDR3 sequence is 11 residues long. Looked up from germline, CDR1 is SQVTM and CDR2 is ANQGSEA. V lost 4 bases and J lost 3, with 7 bases in between. CDR3 residues: CSVVSFYEQYF. Here the CDR3 DNA reads TGCAGCGTTGTCAGTTTCTACGAGCAGTACTTC.

J is TRBJ2-7 and V is TRBV4-3; tentative D call: TRBD1 (5 bases). Germline V gene data show CDR1 as LGHNA and CDR2 as YSLEER. Between the trimmed V and J ends, which lost 0 bases and 3 bases, there was a span of 12 bases. The CDR3 length is 15 residues. This CDR3 is CASSQDTIQGYEQYF. CDR3 in DNA: TGCGCCAGCAGCCAAGATACGATCCAGGGCTACGAGCAGTACTTC.

This chain connects TRBV7-9 to TRBJ2-7; possibly TRBD1 for D (6 bases). CDR1 and CDR2 from the germline V gene are SEHNR and FQNEAQ (reference sequence). This CDR3 has 13 residues. The germline V and J ends were trimmed by 1 base and 6 bases, with 10 bases remaining between them. CDR3 residues: CASSLDRVGEQYF. In DNA, the CDR3 is TGTGCCAGCAGCTTAGACAGGGTTGGCGAGCAGTACTTC.

The CDR3 region is CASTRGTVYSNQPQHF. CDR3 in DNA: TGCGCCAGCACTCGAGGGACAGTTTATAGCAATCAGCCCCAGCATTTT. The V gene is TRBV10-2, the J gene TRBJ1-5; 7 nucleotides agree with TRBD1. Germline V gene sequence: CDR1 WSHSY, CDR2 SAAADI. CDR3 length: 16 residues. Trimming removed 7 bases from V and 0 bases from J; junction bases left unmatched: 9.

This clone appeared a single time. This chain joins TRBV18 and TRBJ2-7, with 7 bases matching TRBD1. Trimming took 4 bases from V and 4 from J; bases not matched to a gene: 10. Germline V gene lookup returns CDR1 KGHSH and CDR2 LQKENI. This CDR3 is 15 amino acids long. The CDR3 loop reads CASSLEGGAGYEQYF. The DNA for the CDR3 is TGTGCCAGCTCACTCGAAGGGGGCGCAGGTTACGAGCAGTACTTC.

This clone was counted a single time. J is TRBJ1-2 and V is TRBV6-5; D might be TRBD1 (6 bases). The CDR3 runs 14 residues. Germline CDR1 reads MNHEY; CDR2 reads SVGAGI. Trimming pared 4 bases from V and 4 bases from J, leaving 13 bases between. This CDR3 reads CASSSTGIGYGYTF. DNA of the CDR3: TGTGCCAGCAGTTCTACAGGGATAGGCTATGGCTACACCTTC.

This clone was seen more than once but under ten times. The genes are TRBV5-8 and TRBJ2-3, with 14 bases matching TRBD2. The ends lost 3 bases at V and 3 bases at J; junction bases unmatched: 6. This CDR3 region has 17 residues. Looked up from germline, CDR1 is SGHTS and CDR2 is YDEGEE. CDR3 DNA sequence: TGTGCCAGCAGCTCCGGGACTAGCGGGGGCCTAACAGATACGCAGTATTTT. It encodes CASSSGTSGGLTDTQYF.

The chain uses TRBV4-2 and TRBJ2-3, with TRBD2 matching 8 bases. Germline assignment: CDR1 LGHNA and CDR2 YNFKEQ. CDR3 length: 14 amino acids. V shed 2 bases and J 5 bases; nucleotides not matched to a gene: 3. CDR3 nucleotide sequence: TGTGCCAGCAGCCAAAGGCTAGCGGGAGATACGCAGTATTTT. It encodes CASSQRLAGDTQYF.

This chain's CDR3 is CASRRKPGLAGGPSKNIQYF. The CDR3 DNA is TGTGCCAGCCGACGAAAACCGGGACTAGCGGGGGGGCCTTCCAAAAACATTCAGTACTTC. V usage is TRBV28 and J usage is TRBJ2-4, with TRBD2 identical over 16 bases. The J segment lost 2 bases and the V segment lost 8 bases, leaving 15 bases of the junction unmatched. Germline CDR1 is MDHEN and CDR2 is SYDVKM. There are 20 residues in the CDR3.

The rearrangement uses TRBV19 and TRBJ1-5; 11 bases are shared with TRBD1. Per the germline V gene, CDR1 is LNHDA and CDR2 is SQIVND (reference sequence). The CDR3 extends over 16 amino acids. V shed 4 bases and J 6 bases; nucleotides not matched to a gene: 8. For the CDR3, the DNA is TGTGCCAGTAGTACCGCAACCGGGACAGGGGGTCAGCCCCAGCATTTT. Protein: CASSTATGTGGQPQHF.

In its sample, this clone was seen a few times. The genes are TRBV7-8 and TRBJ1-1, with TRBD1 as a possible D gene (5 bases). Germline CDR1 and CDR2: SGHVS and FQNEAQ. The CDR3 length is 14 residues. Deletions cut 3 bases from V and 7 bases from J, with 15 bases between. The CDR3 spells CASSFGGKGLEAFF. CDR3 sequence (DNA): TGTGCCAGCAGCTTCGGGGGAAAGGGCCTTGAAGCTTTCTTT.

V is TRBV6-5 and J is TRBJ2-5; TRBD1 agrees at 12 bases. CDR3 size: 16 residues. Per germline, CDR1 MNHEY and CDR2 SVGAGI. The ends lost 4 bases at V and 5 bases at J; junction bases unmatched: 8. This CDR3 is CASSSGTGGNRETQYF. The CDR3 nucleotides read TGTGCCAGCAGTTCCGGGACAGGGGGCAATAGGGAGACCCAGTACTTC.

This rearrangement joins TRBV10-1 to TRBJ2-1; the match to TRBD2 covers 10 bases. This CDR3 is built from 15 residues. The junction had 8 bases not matched to a gene; V was cut back by 4 bases and J by 8 bases. Germline V lookup: CDR1 WNHNN, CDR2 SYGVQD (reference sequence). CDR3 DNA: TGCGCCAGCAGTGGTGAACTAGCGGGATACGATGAGCAGTTCTTC. This encodes CASSGELAGYDEQFF.

The rearrangement uses TRBV14 and TRBJ2-2; the match to TRBD1 covers 9 bases. Germline V gene data show CDR1 as SGHDN and CDR2 as FVKESK. This CDR3 has 17 amino acids. Trimming cost V 0 bases and J 0 bases; bases outside gene matches: 2. The CDR3 loop reads CASSQEGDRANTGELFF. The CDR3 nucleotides are TGTGCCAGCAGCCAAGAAGGGGACAGGGCGAACACCGGGGAGCTGTTTTTT. The variable domain in full, with the rest retrieved from reference TRBV14 and TRBJ2-2, is EAGVTQFPSHSVIEKGQTVTLRCDPISGHDNLYWYRRVMGKEIKFLLHFVKESKQDESGMPNNRFLAERTGGTYSTLKVQPAELEDSGVYFCASSQEGDRANTGELFFGEGSRLTVL.

This chain uses TRBV19 with TRBJ1-2, with 10 bases identical to TRBD1. Germline V lookup: CDR1 LNHDA, CDR2 SQIVND (reference sequence). V lost 5 bases, J lost 3 bases, and 6 bases stayed unmatched. This CDR3 comprises 15 residues. For the CDR3, the DNA is TGTGCCAGTAGTTCCTGGACAGGGGGTGACTATGGCTACACCTTC. This sequence encodes CASSSWTGGDYGYTF.

This clone was seen only a few times. The chain carries TRBV5-1 and TRBJ2-2; tentatively, D is TRBD1 (5 bases). Germline CDR1 and CDR2: SGHRS and YFSETQ. This CDR3 region has 15 residues. V dropped 4 bases and J dropped 3 bases, with 13 bases sitting between them. CDR3: CASSLGVLDTGELFF. Written as DNA, the CDR3 is TGCGCCAGCAGCCTAGGGGTATTGGACACCGGGGAGCTGTTTTTT.

The V call is TRBV7-9, the J call TRBJ1-3; D is perhaps TRBD1 (6 bases). V lost 3 bases, J lost 3 bases, and 9 bases lay in between. CDR1 is SEHNR, CDR2 FQNEAQ, per germline (reference sequence). This CDR3 region has 14 residues. CDR3 region: CASSLRDIGNTIYF. The CDR3 DNA reads TGTGCCAGCAGCTTGAGGGACATTGGAAACACCATATATTTT.

This chain links TRBV4-3 with TRBJ1-1; TRBD1 agrees at 8 bases. The germline V gene has CDR1 LGHNA and CDR2 YSLEER. This CDR3 has 17 residues. J was trimmed by 1 base and V by 0 bases; bases with no gene match: 7. For the CDR3, the DNA is TGCGCCAGCAGCCAAGATCTTGCAGGGGGCTGGAACACTGAAGCTTTCTTT. Protein sequence: CASSQDLAGGWNTEAFF.

The rearrangement links TRBV29-1 to TRBJ2-5, with D perhaps TRBD1 (5 bases). V lost 6 bases, J lost 7 bases, and 18 bases lay in between. This CDR3 region has 13 residues. The germline V gene has CDR1 SQVTM and CDR2 ANQGSEA. The CDR3 bases are TGCAGCGTCCCGGACAAGATCACGTGGACCCAGTACTTC. Translation gives CSVPDKITWTQYF.

This clone was seen just once. The V call is TRBV7-2, the J call TRBJ2-7; TRBD1 is a possible D gene (6 bases). This CDR3 is 17 amino acids long. The germline V gene has CDR1 SGHTA and CDR2 FQGNSA. V was shortened by 2 bases and J by 2 bases, with 19 bases between the two germline ends. CDR3 nucleotide sequence: TGTGCCAGCAGCTTAAGGCATACACAGGGCCGCCCCTACGAGCAGTACTTC. Its protein product is CASSLRHTQGRPYEQYF.

The chain's CDR3 is CATGSRTLAKNIQYF. DNA for the CDR3: TGTGCCACCGGATCAAGGACACTAGCCAAAAACATTCAGTACTTC. The rearrangement joins TRBV15 to TRBJ2-4; D perhaps matches TRBD1 (5 bases). Germline CDR1 and CDR2: LNHNV and YYDKDF (reference sequence). V was cut by 8 bases and J by 0 bases, with 14 bases left in between. The CDR3 is 15 residues long.